The TCR beta chain described here comes from a study of identical twins. Study results and limitations: Analyses of zero insertions could, in part, be confounded by invariant MAIT and iNKT cells. Out-of-frame alpha sequences common to twins exhibited a surplus of low generation probability. A cross-sectional statistical analysis, not follow-up of the same donors, supported the conclusions. Twin pairs had excess sharing that was weaker in beta out-of-frame sequences.

In its sample, this clonotype was seen a few times. The antigen is not known. TCRdb recomputed calls from the 5' RACE reads with MiXCR, one row per CDR3 protein. This sample has 1.5 million to 2 million distinct CDR3 sequences, with 25% to 35% found just once. Sequencing was performed on cord blood. The receptor comes from a newborn girl in good health.

The CDR3 spells CASSYFGAGGNTGELFF. CDR3 DNA sequence: TGTGCCAGCAGTTACTTCGGAGCGGGAGGCAACACCGGGGAGCTGTTTTTT. The chain recombines TRBV6-2 or TRBV6-3 with TRBJ2-2, with TRBD2 matching 9 bases. Per germline, CDR1 MNHEY and CDR2 SVGEGT. The CDR3 extends over 17 amino acids. Trimming took 1 base from V and 2 from J; bases not matched to a gene: 5.